The entry below gives a single T cell receptor (beta chain) sequence along with its context. This entry comes from a study of human T cells and chemical hapten exposure. TCRdb called the RACE reads again in MiXCR, with one record for every CDR3 protein. This sample yields about 93,000 distinct CDR3 sequences, of which 8.5% are seen a single time; 2.6% belongs to the top ten. Time point noted: pre-sensitization, week 0. Treatment specified: therapeutic diphenylcyclopropenone sensitization with weekly scalp DPC. This sequence originates from a man aged 35-49 years with alopecia areata. Some clones in this sample may be carry-over from other donors' samples. Specimen: whole blood, collected in connection with sensitization to the hapten diphenylcyclopropenone (DPC).

CDR3 nucleotides: TGTGCCAGCAGTTTGCCAGGGGCGGGGACTGAAGCTTTCTTT. Amino acids: CASSLPGAGTEAFF. The chain combines TRBV27 with TRBJ1-1; TRBD1 might be the D (6 bases). V was pared by 3 bases and J by 5 bases, with 13 bases between. Germline CDR1 MNHEY, CDR2 SMNVEV (reference sequence). This CDR3 has 14 amino acids.